This record concerns one T cell receptor (beta chain) sequence. Its antigen is undetermined. The data are from a study of T-cell reconstitution after alpha-beta-depleted transplantation in children. The study, taken as a whole, reports: There were reportedly several hundred expanded graft clones from which alpha-beta T cells came about two months after transplant. T-cell counts and diversity at one year post-transplant came mainly from newly produced T cells. Some patients' high day-60 TCRbeta diversity was attributed to recipient cells surviving conditioning.

V lost 4 bases to trimming and J lost 0 bases, with 10 bases between them. The germline CDR1 and CDR2 sequences are SQVTM and ANQGSEA. This CDR3 spans 13 amino acids. Preparing the TCRbeta library involved the use of unique molecular identifiers. TCRdb reprocessed the PCR reads with MiXCR, giving one entry per CDR3 protein. The table records 800,000 to 1,000,000 distinct CDR3 sequences, roughly 31% of them present only once. The clonotype was recovered from a boy under two years old who had a stem cell transplant for SCID, so the T cells may come from the graft donor. V usage is TRBV29-1 and J usage is TRBJ2-7; no firm D call. Material: PBMCs, mostly from graft donor cells, obtained 360 days after TCRalphabeta/CD19-depleted stem cell transplant. The CDR3 is CSVVRPLSYEQYF. CDR3 sequence (DNA): TGCAGCGTTGTTCGGCCCCTCTCCTACGAGCAGTACTTC.